Following are 29 T cell receptor beta chains from one sample sequenced in a study of CD8 T cells in ankylosing spondylitis. TCRdb reprocessed the 5' RACE reads with MiXCR, giving one entry per CDR3 protein. Seen here are more than 300,000 distinct CDR3 sequences, around a tenth observed once, and the top ten hold about a tenth. Sequences were obtained from blood, either unsorted or a sorted T cell fraction (not recorded which). These receptors were taken from a female donor with ankylosing spondylitis or in good health (not recorded which).

At least ten counts were recorded for this clonotype. V is TRBV20-1 and J is TRBJ2-3, with D uncertain. Trimming took off 3 bases at V and 0 bases at J, with 7 bases between the two ends. Germline assignment: CDR1 DFQATT and CDR2 SNEGSKA (reference sequence). The CDR3 has 13 residues. This CDR3 reads CSARAESTDTQYF. In DNA, the CDR3 is TGCAGTGCTAGGGCGGAGAGCACAGATACGCAGTATTTT.

This clonotype was detected ten times or more. This chain joins TRBV20-1 and TRBJ2-3, with TRBD2 as a possible D gene (6 bases). Trimming cost V 4 bases and J 2 bases, with 16 bases left between them. CDR3 length: 15 amino acids. Germline V gene sequence: CDR1 DFQATT, CDR2 SNEGSKA (reference sequence). The CDR3 reads CSANSVLRDTDTQYF. The CDR3 region has the DNA TGCAGTGCTAACTCAGTGTTGCGGGACACAGATACGCAGTATTTT.

This clonotype appeared many times. CDR3 DNA sequence: TGCAGTGCTAGGAGGCAGGGGGTTAGGGACTATGGCTACACCTTC. Residues: CSARRQGVRDYGYTF. The J gene is TRBJ1-2, the V gene TRBV20-1; 7 nucleotides align to TRBD1. The CDR3 covers 15 residues. Unmatched junction bases numbered 10, after V lost 3 bases and J lost 3 bases. Germline V gene sequence: CDR1 DFQATT, CDR2 SNEGSKA (reference sequence).

This clonotype was counted ten times or more. This chain links TRBV5-1 with TRBJ2-5; possible D gene TRBD1, 6 bases. The ends were cut back, 0 bases at V and 3 bases at J, with 9 bases in the middle. The CDR3 loop spans 14 amino acids. Looked up from germline, CDR1 is SGHRS and CDR2 is YFSETQ. The DNA for the CDR3 is TGCGCCAGCAGCTTGGACAGGGTGGAAGAGACCCAGTACTTC. Residues: CASSLDRVEETQYF.

The chain couples TRBV7-9 to TRBJ2-3; 10 nucleotides agree with TRBD2. This CDR3 is built from 16 residues. The ends lost 5 bases at V and 0 bases at J; junction bases unmatched: 5. Germline V lookup: CDR1 SEHNR, CDR2 FQNEAQ (reference sequence). DNA for the CDR3: TGTGCCAGCAGCGCCGGACTAGCGGAGAGCACAGATACGCAGTATTTT. As protein: CASSAGLAESTDTQYF.

This clonotype was observed at least ten times. The CDR3 is CSARDWRNHLSNTEAFF. The CDR3, as DNA: TGCAGTGCTAGAGATTGGAGAAACCACTTATCGAACACTGAAGCTTTCTTT. The genes are TRBV20-1 and TRBJ1-1; D unresolved. The ends were cut back, 0 bases at V and 1 base at J, with 18 bases in the middle. The CDR3 contains 17 residues. Germline V gives CDR1 DFQATT, CDR2 SNEGSKA (reference sequence).

The V and J genes are TRBV5-1 and TRBJ2-1; 14 bases are shared with TRBD2. The germline V gene encodes CDR1 SGHRS and CDR2 YFSETQ. The CDR3 is 17 residues long. V dropped 4 bases and J dropped 7; count of bases not matched to a gene: 10. The CDR3 spells CASSTRGTSGGLNEQFF. Written as DNA, the CDR3 is TGCGCCAGCAGCACACGGGGGACTAGCGGGGGACTTAATGAGCAGTTCTTC.

This clonotype was observed a few times. V usage is TRBV6-2 or TRBV6-3 and J usage is TRBJ2-7, with D perhaps being TRBD1 or TRBD2 (5 bases each). V dropped 4 bases and J dropped 5 bases, with 21 bases sitting between them. The CDR3 consists of 16 residues. Germline assignment: CDR1 MNHEY and CDR2 SVGEGT. The CDR3 sequence: CASSLFGTSTFHEQYF. In nucleotides, the CDR3 is TGTGCCAGCAGTTTGTTCGGGACCTCAACTTTCCACGAGCAGTACTTC.

There are many counts of this clonotype. This chain joins TRBV12-3 or TRBV12-4 and TRBJ2-2; a possible D gene is TRBD2 (5 bases). Trimming took off 6 bases at V and 5 bases at J, with 13 bases between the two ends. The CDR3 length is 14 residues. The CDR3 spells CASSIPGNTGELFF. CDR3 in DNA: TGTGCCAGCAGCATACCGGGAAATACCGGGGAGCTGTTTTTT.

This clonotype was seen repeatedly, ten times or more. This rearrangement joins TRBV7-9 to TRBJ1-2, with TRBD1 matching over 8 bases. The CDR3 loop spans 14 amino acids. V gave up 4 bases and J gave up 2 bases; unmatched junction bases: 3. CDR1 and CDR2 from the germline V gene are SEHNR and FQNEAQ (reference sequence). Here the CDR3 reads CASSWGQENYGYTF. Here the CDR3 DNA reads TGTGCCAGCAGCTGGGGACAGGAAAACTATGGCTACACCTTC.

V is TRBV28 and J is TRBJ1-1; possible D gene TRBD1, 6 bases. The CDR3 has 12 residues. Trimming stripped 8 bases from V and 2 bases from J, with 9 bases between. CDR1 and CDR2 (germline): MDHEN, SYDVKM. This CDR3 reads CASRTVNTEAFF. CDR3 bases: TGTGCCAGCCGGACAGTTAACACTGAAGCTTTCTTT. The variable domain in full, with the rest retrieved from reference TRBV28 and TRBJ1-1, is DVKVTQSSRYLVKRTGEKVFLECVQDMDHENMFWYRQDPGLGLRLIYFSYDVKMKEKGDIPEGYSVSREKKERFSLILESASTNQTSMYLCASRTVNTEAFFGQGTRLTVV.

This clonotype was seen a handful of times. The chain couples TRBV7-8 to TRBJ2-5; a weak D match, TRBD1 (5 bases). Trimming removed 0 bases at V and 1 base at J, with 12 bases between. The CDR3 has 16 residues. Germline V gives CDR1 SGHVS, CDR2 FQNEAQ. Here the CDR3 reads CASSLAAQGPQETQYF. CDR3 nucleotide sequence: TGTGCCAGCAGCTTAGCTGCTCAGGGCCCCCAAGAGACCCAGTACTTC.

This clonotype appeared many times. The CDR3 region has the DNA TGTGCCAGCAGTGAAGAGGGCAATCAGCCCCAGCATTTT. It specifies CASSEEGNQPQHF. This chain connects TRBV2 to TRBJ1-5; D gene uncertain. Trimming removed 1 base from V and 2 bases from J, with 3 bases in between. The CDR3 is made up of 13 amino acids. Looked up from germline, CDR1 is SNHLY and CDR2 is FYNNEI.

This clonotype has ten or more counts. CDR3 loop: CASTPRGGYEQYF. Here the CDR3 DNA reads TGTGCCAGCACCCCACGGGGGGGCTACGAGCAGTACTTC. This chain links TRBV6-1 with TRBJ2-7; 8 bases match TRBD2. CDR1 is MNHNS and CDR2 is SASEGT in the germline V gene. The CDR3 has 13 amino acids. V lost 7 bases to trimming and J lost 3 bases; unmatched junction nucleotides: 5.

This clonotype was recorded only once. Here the CDR3 DNA reads TGTGCCAGCAGTCGTAGCGGGAACACTCGCACAGATACGCAGTATTTT. This translates into CASSRSGNTRTDTQYF. The V and J genes are TRBV7-2 and TRBJ2-3; 8 bases agree with TRBD2. The J segment lost 1 base and the V segment lost 6 bases, leaving 9 bases of the junction unmatched. Germline values: CDR1 SGHTA, CDR2 FQGNSA. The CDR3 runs to 16 residues.

This clonotype showed up just a few times. CDR3 in amino acids: CASSEIFGVRAYEQYF. The CDR3, as DNA: TGTGCCAGCAGTGAAATCTTTGGCGTAAGGGCCTACGAGCAGTACTTC. The rearrangement uses TRBV2 and TRBJ2-7; D uncertain. The germline CDR1 and CDR2 sequences are SNHLY and FYNNEI. This CDR3 spans 16 amino acids. V gave up 2 bases and J gave up 2 bases, with 16 bases separating them.

The sample holds many counts of this clonotype. The V and J genes are TRBV3-1 and TRBJ2-7; D ambiguous. Trimming pared 4 bases from V and 0 bases from J, leaving 10 bases between. Germline V gives CDR1 LGHDT, CDR2 YNNKEL (reference sequence). The length of the CDR3 is 14 residues. CDR3 amino acids: CASSPTLSSYEQYF. As DNA, the CDR3 is TGTGCCAGCAGCCCGACCCTTAGCTCCTACGAGCAGTACTTC.

This clonotype appeared many times. The chain has TRBV7-8 and TRBJ2-3; 8 nucleotides match TRBD2. This CDR3 comprises 14 residues. The J segment lost 4 bases and the V segment lost 7 bases, leaving 7 bases of the junction unmatched. Germline V gene data show CDR1 as SGHVS and CDR2 as FQNEAQ. The CDR3 bases are TGTGCCAGCACCTTTTGGACTAGCTCAGATACGCAGTATTTT. Protein product: CASTFWTSSDTQYF.

With regard to this clonotype: One junction end disagrees with the germline gene, perhaps due to a read error. V gene TRBV5-1 combines with J gene TRBJ2-3, with D uncertain. Germline V gene data show CDR1 as SGHRS and CDR2 as YFSETQ. This CDR3 has 12 amino acids. The CDR3 spells CASSASTDTLYF. The CDR3 DNA reads as TGCGCCAGCAGCGCGAGCACAGATACGCTGTATTTT.

This clonotype was detected many times. This sequence joins TRBV27 and TRBJ1-5; TRBD1 matches at 10 bases. V was pared by 3 bases and J by 4 bases, with 12 bases of the junction left unmatched. The CDR3 length is 18 residues. The germline CDR1 and CDR2 sequences are MNHEY and SMNVEV (reference sequence). The CDR3 sequence: CASSFTFFGTGDNQPQHF. The CDR3 DNA reads TGTGCCAGCAGTTTTACATTCTTTGGGACAGGGGATAATCAGCCCCAGCATTTT.

This chain joins TRBV7-9 and TRBJ2-7, with TRBD2 matching 7 bases. The V segment lost 4 bases and the J segment 2 bases; nucleotides outside the gene matches: 8. This CDR3 has 15 residues. Germline CDR1 reads SEHNR; CDR2 reads FQNEAQ (reference sequence). The CDR3 loop reads CASSSGGYLTYEQYF. CDR3 nucleotides: TGTGCCAGCAGCTCCGGGGGGTACCTGACCTACGAGCAGTACTTC.

This clonotype was observed at least ten times. The chain carries TRBV5-1 and TRBJ2-7, with a weak D call TRBD1 (6 bases). The germline V and J ends were trimmed by 2 bases and 0 bases, with 12 bases remaining between them. The germline V gene has CDR1 SGHRS and CDR2 YFSETQ. The CDR3 loop spans 15 amino acids. CDR3 bases: TGCGCCAGCAGCTTTTTTGTGGGGGCCTCCTACGAGCAGTACTTC. It yields the protein CASSFFVGASYEQYF.

This clonotype was seen ten or more times. This chain connects TRBV10-1 to TRBJ1-6; no clear D gene. Trimming took 8 bases from V and 5 from J, leaving 7 bases between them. CDR1 and CDR2 from the germline V gene are WNHNN and SYGVQD (reference sequence). This CDR3 is built from 12 residues. The CDR3 protein is CASGFDNSPLHF. The CDR3 coding sequence is TGCGCCAGCGGGTTTGATAATTCACCCCTCCACTTT.

This clonotype has a count of ten or more. The gene calls are TRBV27 and TRBJ2-3; possible D gene TRBD2, 6 bases. This CDR3 comprises 15 residues. V was cut by 6 bases and J by 5 bases, with 18 bases left in between. CDR1 and CDR2 (germline): MNHEY, SMNVEV (reference sequence). The CDR3 coding sequence is TGTGCCAGCAGAATATATACTAGCCGCGGAGATACGCAGTATTTT. Its translation: CASRIYTSRGDTQYF.

V and J are TRBV20-1 and TRBJ1-2, with 7 bases fitting TRBD1. V gave up 0 bases and J gave up 8 bases; unmatched junction bases: 12. Germline CDR1 reads DFQATT; CDR2 reads SNEGSKA (reference sequence). There are 15 residues in the CDR3. The DNA of the CDR3 is TGCAGTGCTAGAGAGTTTGACAGGGAGAGATGGGGCTACACCTTC. Protein sequence: CSAREFDRERWGYTF.

This clonotype was picked up many times. This chain connects TRBV4-3 to TRBJ1-2; the match to TRBD1 covers 8 bases. The CDR3 sequence is 15 residues long. The germline V gene encodes CDR1 LGHNA and CDR2 YSLEER. Germline trimming cut 0 bases from V and 5 bases from J; bases unmatched to any gene: 5. CDR3 nucleotide sequence: TGCGCCAGCAGCCAAGATCTTACAGGGGGGTATGGCTACACCTTC. Its protein product is CASSQDLTGGYGYTF.

This clonotype was found a few times. The chain couples TRBV5-1 to TRBJ2-2; no clear D. The CDR3 covers 13 residues. Germline CDR1 SGHRS, CDR2 YFSETQ. Trimming removed 2 bases from V and 3 bases from J, with 5 bases in between. The DNA of the CDR3 is TGCGCCAGCAGCTTTACGGACACCGGGGAGCTGTTTTTT. Its translation is CASSFTDTGELFF.

Only a few counts were recorded for this clonotype. The chain carries TRBV16 and TRBJ2-1; the D is unclear. With 4 bases removed from V and 9 bases from J, the gap between germline ends came to 13 bases. CDR1 is KGHSY, CDR2 FQNENV, per germline. This CDR3 has 13 residues. The CDR3 spells CASSRVITTEQFF. The CDR3 DNA sequence: TGTGCCAGCAGCCGGGTCATTACTACTGAGCAGTTCTTC. The variable domain in full, with the rest retrieved from reference TRBV16 and TRBJ2-1, is GEEVAQTPKHLVRGEGQKAKLYCAPIKGHSYVFWYQQVLKNEFKFLISFQNENVFDETGMPKERFSAKCLPNSPCSLEIQATKLEDSAVYFCASSRVITTEQFFGPGTRLTVL.

This clonotype was seen at least ten times. This chain joins TRBV5-1 and TRBJ2-3; D gene unclear. The germline V gene encodes CDR1 SGHRS and CDR2 YFSETQ. The CDR3 covers 14 residues. V dropped 2 bases and J dropped 4 bases, with 11 bases sitting between them. Here the CDR3 DNA reads TGCGCCAGCAGCTTAGGTACGCGTGCAGATACGCAGTATTTT. Encoded protein: CASSLGTRADTQYF.